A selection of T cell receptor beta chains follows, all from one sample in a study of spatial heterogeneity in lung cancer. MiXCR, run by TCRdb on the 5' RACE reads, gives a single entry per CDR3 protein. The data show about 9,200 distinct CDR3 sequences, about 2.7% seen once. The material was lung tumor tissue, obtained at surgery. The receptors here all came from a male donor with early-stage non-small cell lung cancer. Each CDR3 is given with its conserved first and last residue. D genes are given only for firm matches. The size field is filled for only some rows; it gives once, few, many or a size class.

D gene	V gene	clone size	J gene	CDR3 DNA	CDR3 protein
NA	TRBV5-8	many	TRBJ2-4	TGTGCCAGCAGCTCTGAATATCTAGCCAAAAACATTCAGTACTTC	CASSSEYLAKNIQYF
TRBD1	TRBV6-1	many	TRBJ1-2	TGTGCCAGCAGTGAGCCGGGACAGGGGGCCAGGGGTGGCTACACCTTC	CASSEPGQGARGGYTF
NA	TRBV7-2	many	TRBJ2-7	TGTGCCAGCAGAAGGGACTCACCAACCTACGAGCAGTACTTC	CASRRDSPTYEQYF
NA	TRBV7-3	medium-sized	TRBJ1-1	TGTGCCAGCAGCTTAGGCCCCTCAATCGGGGCAGGGAGAGCTTTCTTT	CASSLGPSIGAGRAFF
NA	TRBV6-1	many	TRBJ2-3	TGTGCCAGCAGTGAAAGGACGGGGGGCCCAACCACAGATACGCAGTATTTT	CASSERTGGPTTDTQYF
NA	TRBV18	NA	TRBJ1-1	TGTGCCAGCTCACCCGGGGGAGATTTCAACACTGAAGCTTTCTTT	CASSPGGDFNTEAFF
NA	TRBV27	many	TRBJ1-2	TGTGCCAGCAGTTTAACCGGGCAAGGGTACTATGGCTACACCTTC	CASSLTGQGYYGYTF
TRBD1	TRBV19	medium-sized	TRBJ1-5	TGTGCCAGTAACCTTCAGGGGGGACGGCCCCAGCATTTT	CASNLQGGRPQHF
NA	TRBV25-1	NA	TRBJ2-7	TGTGCCAGCAGTGACAGACGCGAGCAGTACTTC	CASSDRREQYF
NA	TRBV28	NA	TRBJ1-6	TGTGCCAGCAAGGTGGGGCAGAATTCACCCCTCCACTTT	CASKVGQNSPLHF
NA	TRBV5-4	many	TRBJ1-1	TGTGCCAGCAGCTTGGGAAGTCCGGGAGAGAACACTGAAGCTTTCTTT	CASSLGSPGENTEAFF
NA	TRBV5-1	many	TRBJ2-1	TGCGCCAGCAGCTTGGCTGGGGATGCTCCGTTCTTC	CASSLAGDAPFF
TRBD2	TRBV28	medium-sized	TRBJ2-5	TGTGCCAGCAGTCCCCCGGGGGGGGGCTCGCAGACCCAGTACTTC	CASSPPGGGSQTQYF
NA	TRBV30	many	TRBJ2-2	TGTGCCTGGAGTGTAATGAACACCGGGGAGCTGTTTTTT	CAWSVMNTGELFF
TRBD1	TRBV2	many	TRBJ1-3	TGTGCCAGCAGTGCCCGACAGGGGGCAAACACCATATATTTT	CASSARQGANTIYF
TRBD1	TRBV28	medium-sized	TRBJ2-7	TGTGCCAGCAGTTCCGGGACAGGGTTTTCGCAGTACGAGCAGTACTTC	CASSSGTGFSQYEQYF
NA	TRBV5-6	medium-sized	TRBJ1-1	TGTGCCAGCAGCGTCCGGACACCATTAACTGAAGCTTTCTTT	CASSVRTPLTEAFF
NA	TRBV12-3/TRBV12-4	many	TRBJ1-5	TGTGCCAGCAGTTTAGAAGCTAGCAATCAGCCCCAGCATTTT	CASSLEASNQPQHF
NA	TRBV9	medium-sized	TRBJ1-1	TGTGCCAGCAGCGCCCAGGACAACACTGAAGCTTTCTTT	CASSAQDNTEAFF
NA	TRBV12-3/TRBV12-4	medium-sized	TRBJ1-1	TGTGCCAGCAGTTCCCTAGGGAGGACAGCACTTATGAACACTGAAGCTTTCTTT	CASSSLGRTALMNTEAFF
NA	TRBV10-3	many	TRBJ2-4	TGTGCCATCAGTGACGGAGCCAAAAACATTCAGTACTTC	CAISDGAKNIQYF
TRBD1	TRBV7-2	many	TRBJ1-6	TGTGCCAGCAGCTTAGAAGGGAGGGACAGGGCACGCTCACCCCTCCACTTT	CASSLEGRDRARSPLHF
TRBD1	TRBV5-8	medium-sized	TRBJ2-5	TGTGCCAGCAGTCGGGACAGTCAAGAGACCCAGTACTTC	CASSRDSQETQYF
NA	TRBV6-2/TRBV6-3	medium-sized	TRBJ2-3	TGTGCCAGCGGTCGAGCTGCAGATACGCAGTATTTT	CASGRAADTQYF
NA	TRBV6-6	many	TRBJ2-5	TGTGCCAGCAGTCCCGGACAGTCTTTGGAGACCCAGTACTTC	CASSPGQSLETQYF
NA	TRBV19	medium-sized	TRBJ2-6	TGTGCCAGTAGTAGGCCAGGGGCTTCTGGGGCCAACGTCCTGACTTTC	CASSRPGASGANVLTF
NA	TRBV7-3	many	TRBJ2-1	TGTGCCAGCAGCCCCACAGTGGACAATGAGCAGTTCTTC	CASSPTVDNEQFF
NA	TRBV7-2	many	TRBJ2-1	TGTGCCAGCAGCTTAACAGGGGGGGGTTACAATGAGCAGTTCTTC	CASSLTGGGYNEQFF
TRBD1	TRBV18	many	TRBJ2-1	TGTGCCAGCTCGCTCCAACAGGGGGCTGGCTCCTACAATGAGCAGTTCTTC	CASSLQQGAGSYNEQFF
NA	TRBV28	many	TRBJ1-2	TGTGCCAGCAGTTTAGTGGTGCTTAACTATGGCTACACCTTC	CASSLVVLNYGYTF
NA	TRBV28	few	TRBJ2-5	TGTGCCAGCAGTAAAATTGTCCAAGAGACCCAGTACTTC	CASSKIVQETQYF